Below, one TCR beta chain is given with its context. Its specificity is not known. These data are taken from a study of cytotoxic CD8 clonotypes in ibrutinib-treated CLL. Overall study findings and caveats: On treatment, the uncommon public clonotypes contracted or remained stable. Measured clonality at baseline was greater than in age-matched healthy donors and tracked with circulating CD8+ T-cell counts.

Method: immunoSEQ multiplex PCR; TCRdb's copy keeps in-frame clones and lacks some. The sample holds roughly 250,000 clones, roughly 70% seen once. Sequenced material: PBMCs, taken after 24 months of ibrutinib treatment. This TCR derives from a human donor with chronic lymphocytic leukemia.

CDR3 residues: CASSLDRAINSPLHF. CDR3 nucleotides: TGCGCCAGCAGCTTGGACAGGGCTATTAATTCACCCCTCCACTTT. The chain carries TRBV5-1 and TRBJ1-6; D perhaps matches TRBD1 (6 bases). The V end lost 0 bases, the J end lost 6 bases, and 10 bases lay between the germline ends. This CDR3 is 15 amino acids long. Per the germline V gene, CDR1 is SGHRS and CDR2 is YFSETQ.